The 5 T cell receptor beta chains reported below all come from one sample, sequenced in a study of T cell responses to AZD1222 COVID-19 vaccine. Sequenced by immunoSEQ multiplex PCR; TCRdb stores in-frame clones only, minus some. The sample lists approximately 100,000 clones, more than 75% seen once, with approximately 17% in the top ten. The sample consisted of peripheral blood, taken on day 0 of AZD1222 vaccination. These receptors were taken from an adult in good health.

The genes are TRBV14 and TRBJ2-3; 7 bases fit TRBD1. The germline CDR1 and CDR2 sequences are SGHDN and FVKESK. This CDR3 is 18 amino acids long. J lost 2 bases, V lost 3 bases, and 14 bases had no gene match. The CDR3 loop is CASSQKNRGLLYTDTQYF. For the CDR3, the DNA is TGTGCCAGCAGCCAGAAAAACAGGGGCCTCCTATACACAGATACGCAGTATTTT.

This chain connects TRBV5-1 to TRBJ2-3; maybe TRBD2 (6 bases). Trimming shortened V by 0 bases and J by 6 bases, and 17 bases separated the two germline ends. CDR1 is SGHRS, CDR2 YFSETQ, per germline. The CDR3 has 16 residues. CDR3 sequence: CASSLGAGKWGDTQYF. The CDR3 DNA reads as TGCGCCAGCAGCTTGGGCGCGGGAAAGTGGGGGGATACGCAGTATTTT.

This chain links TRBV30 with TRBJ1-2; a possible D gene is TRBD1 (6 bases). Germline-derived CDR1 and CDR2 are GTSNPN and SVGIG (reference sequence). The CDR3 length is 14 residues. V was shortened by 2 bases and J by 4 bases, with 14 bases between the two germline ends. CDR3 nucleotides: TGTGCCTGGAGTTTTAACAGGGATGGCTATGGCTACACCTTC. It encodes CAWSFNRDGYGYTF.

This chain joins TRBV7-6 and TRBJ2-1; 7 nucleotides line up with TRBD2. The CDR3 extends over 18 amino acids. Trimming took 4 bases from V and 0 from J; bases not matched to a gene: 12. CDR1 and CDR2 (germline): SGHVS, FNYEAQ. CDR3 protein: CASSSLAPAGSSYNEQFF. The CDR3 DNA reads as TGTGCCAGCAGCTCCCTAGCCCCAGCGGGGTCCTCCTACAATGAGCAGTTCTTC.

This clone was observed a few times. The chain uses TRBV10-3 and TRBJ1-6; D not resolved. Per germline, CDR1 ENHRY and CDR2 SYGVKD. The ends were cut back, 2 bases at V and 5 bases at J, with 13 bases in the middle. The CDR3 covers 16 residues. DNA for the CDR3: TGTGCCATCAGTGAGGGTCGGGCACCGGATAATTCACCCCTCCACTTT. It codes for CAISEGRAPDNSPLHF.